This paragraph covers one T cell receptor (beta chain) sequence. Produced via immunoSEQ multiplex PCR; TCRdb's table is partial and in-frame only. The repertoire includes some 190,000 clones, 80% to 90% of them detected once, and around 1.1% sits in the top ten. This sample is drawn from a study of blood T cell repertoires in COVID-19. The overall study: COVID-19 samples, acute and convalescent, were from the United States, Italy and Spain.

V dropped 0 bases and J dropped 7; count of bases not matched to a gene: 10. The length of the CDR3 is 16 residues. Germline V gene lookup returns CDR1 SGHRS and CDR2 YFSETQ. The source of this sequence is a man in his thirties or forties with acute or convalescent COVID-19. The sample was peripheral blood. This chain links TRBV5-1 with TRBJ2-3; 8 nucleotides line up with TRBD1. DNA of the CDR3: TGCGCCAGCAGCTTGGGGGGGCAGGGGGCCCAGAATACGCAGTATTTT. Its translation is CASSLGGQGAQNTQYF.